This T cell receptor (beta chain) originates from a study of shared clonotypes between healthy human individuals. Overall study context: CD8 memory received one plate per donor, CD8 naive two, CD4 memory three and CD4 naive three. Broader study findings: Larger estimated richness was generally seen in naive subsets than in memory subsets. The sharing of 4% to 5.5% of naive CD4 clonotypes was seen across a handful of donors.

The authors' processing: Filtering differed because ImmunoSEQ produced junction-only sequences that carried no quality scores. Using immunoSEQ multiplex PCR, the repertoire was profiled, and TCRdb retains in-frame clones only, with some absent. The V and J calls and the clone size are those of that table, but D and trimming were determined from the DNA. This sample has about 2.3 million clones, with less than 95% found just once. As regards this clone: Its cognate antigen is unknown. This same CDR3 is encoded by further DNA sequences in the sample.

This CDR3 region has 15 residues. After removal of 1 base from V and 5 bases from J, the junction contained 3 bases not matched to a gene. The germline CDR1 and CDR2 sequences are SNHLY and FYNNEI. The sequence came from a man aged 18 to 30 in good health. Some clones in this sample may be carry-over from other donors' samples. The sequenced sample consisted of naive CD4+ T cells from PBMCs. Documented subset: CD45RA+ positively selected. J is TRBJ2-5 and V is TRBV2; 11 positions agree with TRBD1. The CDR3 DNA follows: TGTGCCAGCAGTGAAGAAGGGACAGGGGGGGAGACCCAGTACTTC. Its translation: CASSEEGTGGETQYF. Based on the CDR3 plus reference TRBV2 and TRBJ2-5, the full variable domain is EPEVTQTPSHQVTQMGQEVILRCVPISNHLYFYWYRQILGQKVEFLVSFYNNEISEKSEIFDDQFSVERPDGSNFTLKIRSTKLEDSAMYFCASSEEGTGGETQYFGPGTRLLVL.